Shown below are 21 T cell receptor beta chains from a single sample sequenced in a study of T cell responses to AZD1222 COVID-19 vaccine. Using immunoSEQ multiplex PCR, the repertoire was profiled, and TCRdb retains in-frame clones only, with some absent. Among some 97,000 clones listed, 85% to 90% were seen once. This specimen was peripheral blood, taken on day 0 of AZD1222 vaccination. The receptors were gathered from an adult in good health.

J is TRBJ2-3 and V is TRBV25-1; TRBD2 aligns across 11 bases. Losses at the gene ends were 5 bases for V and 5 bases for J; bases not matched to a gene: 6. Germline loops: CDR1 MGHDK, CDR2 SYGVNS. This CDR3 spans 15 amino acids. As DNA, the CDR3 is TGTGCCAGCAGTACACTAGCGGGAGCTAAAGATACGCAGTATTTT. Protein sequence: CASSTLAGAKDTQYF.

The chain recombines TRBV28 with TRBJ2-7; the match to TRBD1 covers 8 bases. This CDR3 has 14 residues. With V trimmed by 5 bases and J by 6 bases, 9 bases remained unmatched. Germline CDR1 MDHEN, CDR2 SYDVKM. The CDR3 DNA sequence: TGTGCCAGCAGTATCGGACAGGGATGGGGCGAGCAGTACTTC. It encodes CASSIGQGWGEQYF.

This chain joins TRBV2 and TRBJ2-7; D is unresolved. V was trimmed by 3 bases and J by 2 bases, leaving 8 bases between them. Germline V gene data show CDR1 as SNHLY and CDR2 as FYNNEI. The CDR3 spans 13 residues. CDR3 amino acids: CASSDYGAYEQYF. The CDR3 coding sequence is TGTGCCAGCAGTGATTACGGTGCCTACGAGCAGTACTTC.

The rearrangement links TRBV25-1 to TRBJ1-1; TRBD1 agrees at 12 bases. The germline CDR1 and CDR2 sequences are MGHDK and SYGVNS. Trimming removed 6 bases from V and 1 base from J; junction bases left unmatched: 12. CDR3 size: 18 residues. In DNA form, the CDR3 reads TGTGCCAGCAGCGCCTCCCCGGGACAGGGGGCGGCGAACACTGAAGCTTTCTTT. Amino acids: CASSASPGQGAANTEAFF.

The V gene is TRBV4-2, the J gene TRBJ2-3, with D tentatively TRBD2 (7 bases). Germline V CDR1 and CDR2: LGHNA, YNFKEQ. V gave up 3 bases and J gave up 4 bases, with 14 bases separating them. The CDR3 runs to 15 residues. CDR3 sequence (DNA): TGTGCCAGCAGCCAGGGCGGGGGCAGCCCAGATACGCAGTATTTT. Amino acid sequence: CASSQGGGSPDTQYF.

The chain combines TRBV2 with TRBJ1-5; D is uncertain. This CDR3 spans 15 amino acids. Trimming removed 2 bases at V and 1 base at J, with 9 bases between. Germline CDR1 SNHLY, CDR2 FYNNEI. CDR3 coding DNA: TGTGCCAGCAGTGAACTGGGGTTAAGCAATCAGCCCCAGCATTTT. The encoded protein is CASSELGLSNQPQHF.

The chain links TRBV6-5 to TRBJ2-1; D is uncertain. Looked up from germline, CDR1 is MNHEY and CDR2 is SVGAGI. The ends were cut back, 4 bases at V and 15 bases at J, with 19 bases in the middle. The CDR3 runs 13 residues. In DNA form, the CDR3 reads TGTGCCAGCAGTTCCCCCGGGTTTCTTGCGCCGTTCTTC. It translates to CASSSPGFLAPFF.

V and J are TRBV11-3 and TRBJ1-1; D not certain. Trimming pared 4 bases from V and 0 bases from J, leaving 12 bases between. The CDR3 contains 15 residues. Germline-derived CDR1 and CDR2 are SGHNT and YENEEA. In DNA, the CDR3 is TGTGCCAGCAGCTCCCGCACTCAGATGAACACTGAAGCTTTCTTT. Its translation is CASSSRTQMNTEAFF.

The count of this clone is one. The chain recombines TRBV5-5 with TRBJ2-2; no reliable D call. Germline values: CDR1 SGHKS, CDR2 YYEKEE (reference sequence). CDR3 length: 15 amino acids. The V gene lost 1 base and the J gene lost 5 bases, with 12 bases spanning the gap. CDR3 protein: CASSLSIEITGELFF. CDR3 DNA sequence: TGTGCCAGCAGCTTGAGTATCGAGATAACCGGGGAGCTGTTTTTT.

This rearrangement joins TRBV27 to TRBJ1-1, with a weak D call TRBD1 (6 bases). Trimming stripped 2 bases from V and 5 bases from J, with 12 bases between. This CDR3 region has 14 residues. CDR1 is MNHEY, CDR2 SMNVEV, per germline (reference sequence). The CDR3: CASSLKGQGTEAFF. For the CDR3, the DNA is TGTGCCAGCAGTTTAAAAGGGCAGGGGACTGAAGCTTTCTTT.

The J gene is TRBJ2-1, the V gene TRBV5-1, with TRBD1 matching over 10 bases. CDR3 length: 11 residues. The germline V gene encodes CDR1 SGHRS and CDR2 YFSETQ. Unmatched junction bases numbered 2, after V lost 2 bases and J lost 15 bases. CDR3 residues: CASSLDRGPFF. CDR3 nucleotides: TGCGCCAGCAGCTTAGACAGGGGGCCGTTCTTC.

The CDR3 DNA reads as TGTGCCAGCAGCCAAGACCCTAGAGCTAGCACAGATACGCAGTATTTT. This gives the protein CASSQDPRASTDTQYF. J is TRBJ2-3 and V is TRBV3-1 (or the pseudogene TRBV3-2); D ambiguous. This CDR3 is built from 16 residues. CDR1 is LGHDT and CDR2 is YNNKEL in the germline V gene (reference sequence). V gave up 0 bases and J gave up 0 bases, with 10 bases separating them.

The chain joins TRBV19 to TRBJ1-5; a weak D match, TRBD1 (5 bases). The germline V gene has CDR1 LNHDA and CDR2 SQIVND (reference sequence). V was cut by 6 bases and J by 5 bases, with 20 bases left in between. The CDR3 is made up of 16 amino acids. DNA of the CDR3: TGTGCCAGTAGCCGCGTGGGGGGGTCGAGGGATCAGCCCCAGCATTTT. Translated: CASSRVGGSRDQPQHF.

The rearrangement links TRBV10-3 to TRBJ1-5; D is possibly TRBD1 (6 bases). V was shortened by 0 bases and J by 2 bases, with 11 bases between the two germline ends. In germline, CDR1 is ENHRY, CDR2 SYGVKD. The CDR3 totals 16 residues. DNA of the CDR3: TGTGCCATCAGTGAGTCGATGGCAGGGGGCAATCAGCCCCAGCATTTT. Translated: CAISESMAGGNQPQHF.

This clone was counted a single time. The V call is TRBV9, the J call TRBJ2-5; TRBD2 might be the D (6 bases). The CDR3 spans 16 residues. Germline lookup yields CDR1 SGDLS and CDR2 YYNGEE. Trimming pared 9 bases from V and 1 base from J, leaving 22 bases between. The CDR3: CAMVRDRGLCQETQYF. As DNA, the CDR3 is TGTGCCATGGTAAGGGACCGGGGGTTATGCCAAGAGACCCAGTACTTC.

The chain recombines TRBV4-2 with TRBJ2-1; unclear D gene. The CDR3 sequence is 13 residues long. Germline V gives CDR1 LGHNA, CDR2 YNFKEQ. Deletions cut 7 bases from V and 2 bases from J, with 9 bases between. The CDR3 here is CASNVSPYNEQFF. CDR3 in DNA: TGTGCCAGCAACGTAAGCCCCTACAATGAGCAGTTCTTC.

This clone showed up just a few times. The chain employs TRBV28 and TRBJ1-5; the D gene is possibly TRBD1 (5 bases). Germline values: CDR1 MDHEN, CDR2 SYDVKM. Trimming left V 5 bases short and J 6 bases short, with 26 bases between. The CDR3 totals 18 residues. As DNA, the CDR3 is TGTGCCAGCAGTCCCCTAGGGTACCGCGACAGAGGATCTCAGCCCCAGCATTTT. Its translation is CASSPLGYRDRGSQPQHF.

The V call is TRBV2, the J call TRBJ1-2, with no clear D. In germline, CDR1 is SNHLY, CDR2 FYNNEI. Trimming left V 1 base short and J 1 base short, with 7 bases between. The CDR3 runs to 14 residues. CDR3 coding DNA: TGTGCCAGCAGTGAAGGTGGCAGTAACTATGGCTACACCTTC. It yields the protein CASSEGGSNYGYTF.

CDR3 DNA: TGTGCCAGCAGCTTAATTACAGGGTGGCCAGATACGCAGTATTTT. Its protein is CASSLITGWPDTQYF. The V gene is TRBV11-3, the J gene TRBJ2-3, with D perhaps matching TRBD1 (6 bases). CDR3 size: 15 residues. Germline CDR1 is SGHNT and CDR2 is YENEEA. V was clipped by 2 bases and J by 4 bases, with 13 bases between them.

Worth noting for this clone: Other nucleotide sequences from this sample produce the same CDR3. J is TRBJ2-5 and V is TRBV5-1, with 10 bases that match TRBD1. V shed 0 bases, J shed 5 bases, and the junction held 1 base outside the gene matches. In germline, CDR1 is SGHRS, CDR2 YFSETQ. There are 14 residues in the CDR3. In DNA form, the CDR3 reads TGCGCCAGCAGCTTGGGGGGACAGGGGGAGACCCAGTACTTC. It encodes CASSLGGQGETQYF.

J is TRBJ1-5 and V is TRBV11-2; D gene unclear. CDR3 length: 15 residues. V shed 2 bases and J shed 1 base, with 9 bases lying between them. Germline V gene data show CDR1 as SGHAT and CDR2 as FQNNGV. The CDR3 loop reads CASSLMGLSNQPQHF. The DNA of the CDR3 is TGTGCCAGCAGCTTAATGGGATTAAGCAATCAGCCCCAGCATTTT.